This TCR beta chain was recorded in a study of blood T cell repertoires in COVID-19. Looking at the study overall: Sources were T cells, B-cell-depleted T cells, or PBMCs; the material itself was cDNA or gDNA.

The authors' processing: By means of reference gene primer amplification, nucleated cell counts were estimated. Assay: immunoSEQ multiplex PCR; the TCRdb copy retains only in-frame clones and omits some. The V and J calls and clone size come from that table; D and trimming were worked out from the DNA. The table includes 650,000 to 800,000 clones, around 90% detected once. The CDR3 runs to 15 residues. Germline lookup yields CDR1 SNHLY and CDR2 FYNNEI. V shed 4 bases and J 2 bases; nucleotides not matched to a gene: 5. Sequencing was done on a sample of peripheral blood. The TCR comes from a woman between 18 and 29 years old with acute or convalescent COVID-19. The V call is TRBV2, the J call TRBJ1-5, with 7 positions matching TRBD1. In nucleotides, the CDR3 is TGTGCCAGCAGTGCCGGGACAGCCGGCAATCAGCCCCAGCATTTT. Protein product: CASSAGTAGNQPQHF.